This record looks at one TCR beta chain sequence and its context. The germline V gene has CDR1 MDHEN and CDR2 SYDVKM. The CDR3 totals 12 residues. With 6 bases clipped from V and 7 bases from J, the junction kept 4 bases outside the gene matches. This sample is part of a study of blood T cell repertoires in COVID-19. Study-level background: From T cells, B-cell-depleted T cells, or PBMCs came the material, which was cDNA or gDNA.

Source study methods: Estimation of nucleated cell counts relied on the amplification of reference gene primers. The method was immunoSEQ multiplex PCR; TCRdb's version includes in-frame clones alone and lacks a portion of them. That table is the source of V, J and clone size, and D and trimming were worked out from the DNA. The profile shows around 300,000 clones, approximately 86% of them singletons. The sample taken for sequencing was peripheral blood. J is TRBJ1-2 and V is TRBV28, with TRBD1 identical over 8 bases. This clonotype was sampled from a woman aged 25 to 39 who had recovered from COVID-19. The CDR3 reads CASRGQVTGYTF. The CDR3 region has the DNA TGTGCCAGCAGGGGACAGGTAACTGGCTACACCTTC.